The table lists the clone carrying this TCR beta chain with many counts. The data belong to a study of T cells after yellow fever vaccination. The length of the CDR3 is 14 residues. TCRdb reprocessed the 5' RACE reads via MiXCR and lists one record per CDR3 protein. Of 200,000 to 300,000 distinct CDR3 sequences listed, around 6.7% were seen once; the top ten hold approximately 1.1%. J is TRBJ2-7 and V is TRBV21-1. TRBV21-1 is a recognized pseudogene. This material consisted of CD4+ T cells sorted from PBMCs, taken on the day of the yellow fever booster vaccination. The receptor comes from a man aged 30-40 years who received the YFV17D yellow fever vaccine. CDR3: CASSKGVKTYEQYF. CDR3 coding DNA: TGTGCCAGCAGCAAAGGGGTAAAGACCTACGAGCAGTACTTC.